This entry lists 26 T cell receptor beta chains sequenced from one sample in a study of cytomegalovirus exposure and HLA in healthy donors. The repertoire was sequenced with immunoSEQ multiplex PCR; TCRdb's copy has only in-frame clones and lacks some. The sample lists 90,000 to 150,000 clones, 88% occurring once. Sequencing was done on a sample of PBMCs. The receptor set was obtained from a man between 18 and 35 years old in good health and CMV-seronegative.

This chain links TRBV5-5 with TRBJ2-1; 9 nucleotides agree with TRBD2. V gave up 1 base and J gave up 7 bases; unmatched junction bases: 3. CDR1 SGHKS and CDR2 YYEKEE come from the germline V gene (reference sequence). This CDR3 region has 14 residues. This CDR3 is CASSLSGRINEQFF. CDR3 coding DNA: TGTGCCAGCAGCTTGAGCGGGAGGATAAATGAGCAGTTCTTC.

The chain joins TRBV11-2 to TRBJ2-7, with a tentative D call TRBD1 (5 bases). This CDR3 has 14 residues. Between the trimmed V and J ends, which lost 2 bases and 6 bases, there was a span of 14 bases. Germline V gene sequence: CDR1 SGHAT, CDR2 FQNNGV. The CDR3 loop reads CASSLSRDVAEQYF. In nucleotides, the CDR3 is TGTGCCAGCAGCTTAAGCAGGGATGTAGCCGAGCAGTACTTC.

This clone showed up just once. V gene TRBV5-4 combines with J gene TRBJ2-3; TRBD1 might be the D (5 bases). Germline CDR1 SGHNT, CDR2 YYREEE (reference sequence). This CDR3 has 14 residues. The germline V and J ends were trimmed by 6 bases and 0 bases, with 11 bases remaining between them. The CDR3 sequence: CASTQGASTDTQYF. In nucleotides, the CDR3 is TGTGCCAGCACCCAAGGGGCTAGCACAGATACGCAGTATTTT.

CDR3 amino acids: CASTRTAAEQYF. The CDR3 region has the DNA TGTGCCAGCACCCGGACAGCGGCCGAGCAGTACTTC. V gene TRBV2 combines with J gene TRBJ2-7; the D gene is possibly TRBD1 (6 bases). The CDR3 consists of 12 residues. V lost 7 bases to trimming and J lost 6 bases, with 13 bases between them. The germline gives CDR1 SNHLY, CDR2 FYNNEI.

This clone was picked up one time. The V gene is TRBV30, the J gene TRBJ1-1; D is possibly TRBD1 (5 bases). The CDR3 runs 13 residues. V shed 8 bases and J shed 3 bases, with 16 bases lying between them. Germline lookup yields CDR1 GTSNPN and CDR2 SVGIG (reference sequence). The CDR3 reads CAPGGRGDTEAFF. The CDR3 DNA reads TGTGCCCCGGGGGGTCGGGGTGACACTGAAGCTTTCTTT. The full variable domain, its missing parts supplied by reference TRBV30 and TRBJ1-1, is SQTIHQWPATLVQPVGSPLSLECTVEGTSNPNLYWYRQAAGRGLQLLFYSVGIGQISSEVPQNLSASRPQDRQFILSSKKLLLSDSGFYLCAPGGRGDTEAFFGQGTRLTVV.

This CDR3 reads CASSVGTGNSPLHF. For the CDR3, the DNA is TGTGCCAGCAGTGTTGGGACAGGGAATTCACCCCTCCACTTT. The chain joins TRBV2 to TRBJ1-6, with 9 bases fitting TRBD1. The germline V gene encodes CDR1 SNHLY and CDR2 FYNNEI. The CDR3 is made up of 14 amino acids. V lost 4 bases, J lost 7 bases, and 2 bases stayed unmatched. The full variable domain, in which reference TRBV2 and TRBJ1-6 provide the parts outside the CDR3, is EPEVTQTPSHQVTQMGQEVILRCVPISNHLYFYWYRQILGQKVEFLVSFYNNEISEKSEIFDDQFSVERPDGSNFTLKIRSTKLEDSAMYFCASSVGTGNSPLHFGNGTRLTVT.

This clone was counted once. The chain carries TRBV27 and TRBJ2-1, with TRBD2 identical over 8 bases. Germline values: CDR1 MNHEY, CDR2 SMNVEV (reference sequence). J gave up 2 bases and V 6 bases, and 6 bases lay outside the gene matches. The CDR3 has 15 residues. CDR3 coding DNA: TGTGCCAGCAGCAGACCGACTAGCGCCTACAATGAGCAGTTCTTC. Encoded protein: CASSRPTSAYNEQFF.

This clone was counted a single time. CDR3 amino acids: CASSQSELADTYEQYF. The CDR3 DNA sequence: TGCGCCAGCAGTCAATCGGAACTAGCGGATACCTACGAGCAGTACTTC. This rearrangement joins TRBV23-1 to TRBJ2-7; the match to TRBD2 covers 8 bases. TRBV23-1 is noted as an ORF with a role that remains uncertain. The CDR3 runs 16 residues. Unmatched junction bases numbered 6, after V lost 0 bases and J lost 2 bases.

The V and J genes are TRBV10-2 and TRBJ2-1, with 8 nucleotides matching TRBD1. Germline-derived CDR1 and CDR2 are WSHSY and SAAADI. This CDR3 region has 15 residues. J gave up 5 bases and V 6 bases, and 9 bases lay outside the gene matches. CDR3 sequence: CASRITGGSDNEQFF. The CDR3 DNA reads as TGCGCCAGCAGGATAACAGGGGGATCCGACAATGAGCAGTTCTTC.

The genes are TRBV7-2 and TRBJ2-3; unclear D gene. This CDR3 spans 13 amino acids. CDR1 is SGHTA and CDR2 is FQGNSA in the germline V gene. Deletions cut 5 bases from V and 5 bases from J, with 11 bases between. The CDR3 DNA is TGTGCCAGCAGCCTAGTTCTAGGAGATACGCAGTATTTT. Protein sequence: CASSLVLGDTQYF.

The chain links TRBV9 to TRBJ2-1, with 10 bases that match TRBD2. In germline, CDR1 is SGDLS, CDR2 YYNGEE. The CDR3 has 17 amino acids. Losses at the gene ends were 4 bases for V and 3 bases for J; bases not matched to a gene: 10. In DNA form, the CDR3 reads TGTGCCAGCAGCCCAGACGTAGCGGGAGGTTTCTACAATGAGCAGTTCTTC. It encodes CASSPDVAGGFYNEQFF. The entire variable domain, with the rest obtained from reference TRBV9 and TRBJ2-1, is as follows: DSGVTQTPKHLITATGQRVTLRCSPRSGDLSVYWYQQSLDQGLQFLIQYYNGEERAKGNILERFSAQQFPDLHSELNLSSLELGDSALYFCASSPDVAGGFYNEQFFGPGTRLTVL.

The CDR3 is CASSQLQRTVDGYTF. CDR3 DNA: TGCGCCAGCAGCCAGTTACAGCGGACAGTTGATGGCTACACCTTC. The chain joins TRBV4-3 to TRBJ1-2; D is possibly TRBD1 (6 bases). The germline V and J ends were trimmed by 3 bases and 6 bases, with 17 bases remaining between them. The CDR3 is 15 residues long. Germline CDR1 reads LGHNA; CDR2 reads YSLEER.

This chain uses TRBV11-2 with TRBJ1-3; D uncertain. V lost 1 base and J lost 5, with 9 bases in between. Germline CDR1 and CDR2: SGHAT and FQNNGV. CDR3 length: 14 amino acids. The CDR3 nucleotides read TGTGCCAGCAGCTTAGGCAAAGCCAGAAACACCATATATTTT. Amino acids: CASSLGKARNTIYF.

The CDR3 DNA sequence: TGTGCCAGCAGTCCACCCCTAAGAGTTAGCGGGAGTATAGATACGCAGTATTTT. This codes for CASSPPLRVSGSIDTQYF. This chain joins TRBV27 and TRBJ2-3; TRBD2 aligns across 9 bases. This CDR3 spans 18 amino acids. Germline values: CDR1 MNHEY, CDR2 SMNVEV (reference sequence). V lost 5 bases, J lost 5 bases, and 17 bases stayed unmatched.

The rearrangement links TRBV7-7 to TRBJ2-5, with D possibly matching TRBD2 (6 bases). V was pared by 6 bases and J by 5 bases, with 22 bases between. The CDR3 has 16 amino acids. The germline CDR1 and CDR2 sequences are SSHAT and FNYEAQ (reference sequence). DNA of the CDR3: TGTGCCAGCAGTCAAGGGGTGGCGGGGATTGGGGAGACCCAGTACTTC. Protein: CASSQGVAGIGETQYF.

The CDR3 sequence: CASNQRGQIENYGYTF. In nucleotides, the CDR3 is TGTGCCAGTAATCAAAGAGGGCAGATCGAGAACTATGGCTACACCTTC. The V gene is TRBV19, the J gene TRBJ1-2, with D unresolved. Germline V gene lookup returns CDR1 LNHDA and CDR2 SQIVND (reference sequence). Trimming took 7 bases from V and 2 from J, leaving 20 bases between them. The CDR3 is 16 residues long.

V gene TRBV11-3 combines with J gene TRBJ2-1, with D possibly matching TRBD1 (5 bases). Trimming took off 1 base at V and 0 bases at J, with 7 bases between the two ends. The germline CDR1 and CDR2 sequences are SGHNT and YENEEA. The length of the CDR3 is 15 residues. The CDR3 DNA is TGTGCCAGCAGCTTAGGCGACAGCTCCTACAATGAGCAGTTCTTC. Translation: CASSLGDSSYNEQFF.

J is TRBJ1-1 and V is TRBV6-5, with TRBD1 identical over 11 bases. V lost 0 bases and J lost 5; bases outside the gene matches: 5. Germline assignment: CDR1 MNHEY and CDR2 SVGAGI. The CDR3 spans 16 residues. Written as DNA, the CDR3 is TGTGCCAGCAGTTACTCATGGACAGGGGGCATTACTGAAGCTTTCTTT. This codes for CASSYSWTGGITEAFF.

The chain has TRBV11-2 and TRBJ2-7, with D perhaps TRBD1 (5 bases). Germline V gene lookup returns CDR1 SGHAT and CDR2 FQNNGV. V was trimmed by 0 bases and J by 0 bases, leaving 9 bases between them. The CDR3 extends over 15 amino acids. CDR3 region: CASSLDQTASYEQYF. The CDR3 nucleotides read TGTGCCAGCAGCTTAGACCAGACAGCCTCCTACGAGCAGTACTTC.

The chain employs TRBV6-5 and TRBJ2-1; D possibly corresponds to TRBD1 (5 bases). The CDR3 runs 14 residues. Trimming took off 7 bases at V and 6 bases at J, with 16 bases between the two ends. Germline loops: CDR1 MNHEY, CDR2 SVGAGI. The CDR3 region is CASNQGVRRNEQFF. For the CDR3, the DNA is TGTGCCAGCAACCAAGGGGTGAGGCGCAATGAGCAGTTCTTC.

CDR3 DNA sequence: TGTGCCAGTAGTCGGACAGGGTATAGGTCTGGAAACACCATATATTTT. Protein product: CASSRTGYRSGNTIYF. The chain joins TRBV19 to TRBJ1-3; the match to TRBD1 covers 8 bases. Losses at the gene ends were 5 bases for V and 1 base for J; bases not matched to a gene: 7. From germline, CDR1 is LNHDA and CDR2 SQIVND (reference sequence). This CDR3 has 16 residues.

The chain carries TRBV7-7 and TRBJ2-1; 9 nucleotides line up with TRBD2. Losses at the gene ends were 5 bases for V and 8 bases for J; bases not matched to a gene: 10. This CDR3 comprises 15 residues. The V gene's germline CDR1 is SSHAT and CDR2 FNYEAQ (reference sequence). The CDR3 is CASSLNSGSVDEQFF. The CDR3 nucleotides are TGTGCCAGCAGCCTAAATAGCGGGAGCGTCGATGAGCAGTTCTTC.

This rearrangement joins TRBV28 to TRBJ1-1, with TRBD1 matching over 12 bases. CDR3 length: 15 amino acids. Per the germline V gene, CDR1 is MDHEN and CDR2 is SYDVKM. The V and J ends lost 8 bases and 4 bases, in that order; junction bases with no gene match: 8. CDR3 nucleotides: TGTGCCAGCTTCGACCGGGACAGGGGGCCCACTGAAGCTTTCTTT. Translation: CASFDRDRGPTEAFF.

The CDR3 nucleotides read TGTGCCAGCAGTCTGTTAACAGGGATGGGAAATGGCTACACCTTC. Translated: CASSLLTGMGNGYTF. This chain joins TRBV7-2 and TRBJ1-2, with D possibly being TRBD1 (6 bases). The CDR3 totals 15 residues. The germline V gene has CDR1 SGHTA and CDR2 FQGNSA. V lost 6 bases to trimming and J lost 6 bases, with 20 bases between them.

The gene calls are TRBV9 and TRBJ2-1, with TRBD2 as a possible D gene (5 bases). Trimming stripped 2 bases from V and 9 bases from J, with 12 bases between. Germline V lookup: CDR1 SGDLS, CDR2 YYNGEE. The CDR3 loop spans 13 amino acids. In DNA form, the CDR3 reads TGTGCCAGCAGCGTGGCTCTTGAGGGTGAGCAGTTCTTC. It yields the protein CASSVALEGEQFF. The full variable domain, in which reference TRBV9 and TRBJ2-1 provide the parts outside the CDR3, is DSGVTQTPKHLITATGQRVTLRCSPRSGDLSVYWYQQSLDQGLQFLIQYYNGEERAKGNILERFSAQQFPDLHSELNLSSLELGDSALYFCASSVALEGEQFFGPGTRLTVL.

This clone was seen a single time. CDR3 in amino acids: CATRDNNQPQHF. The CDR3 DNA reads as TGTGCCACCCGGGACAATAATCAGCCCCAGCATTTT. V and J are TRBV19 and TRBJ1-5; D is perhaps TRBD1 (6 bases). This CDR3 comprises 12 residues. V was cut by 10 bases and J by 4 bases, with 11 bases left in between. Germline CDR1 and CDR2: LNHDA and SQIVND (reference sequence). The variable domain in full, completed from reference TRBV19 and TRBJ1-5, reads DGGITQSPKYLFRKEGQNVTLSCEQNLNHDAMYWYRQDPGQGLRLIYYSQIVNDFQKGDIAEGYSVSREKKESFPLTVTSAQKNPTAFYLCATRDNNQPQHFGDGTRLSIL.